The 32 T cell receptor beta chains presented below share a single source sample, sequenced in a study of blood T cell repertoires in COVID-19. Libraries were prepared by immunoSEQ multiplex PCR; TCRdb keeps only in-frame clonotypes and omits some of them. The sample shows roughly 480,000 clones, roughly 89% of them seen only once. Sample: peripheral blood. The receptors originated from a man between 18 and 35 years old with COVID-19, enrolled during active disease.

DNA of the CDR3: TGCAGCGTTGTTCAGGCAGGGTCTGGGGCCAACGTCCTGACTTTC. Translating gives CSVVQAGSGANVLTF. The J gene is TRBJ2-6, the V gene TRBV29-1; weak D call: TRBD1 (5 bases). The CDR3 loop spans 15 amino acids. Germline V gene lookup returns CDR1 SQVTM and CDR2 ANQGSEA. Trimming cost V 4 bases and J 1 base, with 11 bases left between them. The whole variable domain, filled in from reference TRBV29-1 and TRBJ2-6, reads SAVISQKPSRDICQRGTSLTIQCQVDSQVTMMFWYRQQPGQSLTLIATANQGSEATYESGFVIDKFPISRPNLTFSTLTVSNMSPEDSSIYLCSVVQAGSGANVLTFGAGSRLTVL.

The J gene is TRBJ2-3, the V gene TRBV2; 9 positions agree with TRBD2. The CDR3 is 16 residues long. Germline assignment: CDR1 SNHLY and CDR2 FYNNEI. The V segment lost 6 bases and the J segment 1 base; nucleotides outside the gene matches: 8. CDR3 amino acids: CASSQLLAGRTDTQYF. The CDR3 DNA is TGTGCCAGCAGCCAACTCCTAGCGGGACGCACAGATACGCAGTATTTT.

The V gene is TRBV19, the J gene TRBJ2-1; 8 positions match TRBD2. Germline loops: CDR1 LNHDA, CDR2 SQIVND (reference sequence). The ends lost 5 bases at V and 10 bases at J; junction bases unmatched: 10. The length of the CDR3 is 14 residues. The CDR3 loop reads CASSATLTSGEQFF. The CDR3 DNA sequence: TGTGCCAGTAGTGCGACCCTTACTAGCGGCGAGCAGTTCTTC.

The chain carries TRBV19 and TRBJ2-3; 8 nucleotides line up with TRBD1. V gave up 9 bases and J gave up 6 bases; unmatched junction bases: 11. Germline V gives CDR1 LNHDA, CDR2 SQIVND (reference sequence). The CDR3 is 14 amino acids. The CDR3 reads CASRDRPGLDTQYF. The DNA for the CDR3 is TGTGCCAGCCGGGACAGGCCGGGCTTGGATACGCAGTATTTT. Using reference TRBV19 and TRBJ2-3 for the parts outside the CDR3, the full variable domain is DGGITQSPKYLFRKEGQNVTLSCEQNLNHDAMYWYRQDPGQGLRLIYYSQIVNDFQKGDIAEGYSVSREKKESFPLTVTSAQKNPTAFYLCASRDRPGLDTQYFGPGTRLTVL.

This clone turned up a few times. The chain uses TRBV19 and TRBJ1-6; D is perhaps TRBD1 (5 bases). V lost 11 bases and J lost 5, with 19 bases in between. Germline CDR1 LNHDA, CDR2 SQIVND (reference sequence). The CDR3 contains 15 residues. CDR3 DNA: TGTGCCTCCTCTTGGGTGATGGACAATAATTCACCCCTCCACTTT. Encoded protein: CASSWVMDNNSPLHF.

This chain links TRBV7-6 with TRBJ1-1; TRBD1 might be the D (6 bases). The V gene's germline CDR1 is SGHVS and CDR2 FNYEAQ. V lost 5 bases and J 3 bases, leaving 22 bases between the germline ends. The CDR3 runs to 17 residues. The CDR3 DNA sequence: TGTGCCAGCAGCCAAACGATCGATCTCTCAGGGGACACTGAAGCTTTCTTT. As protein: CASSQTIDLSGDTEAFF.

The chain carries TRBV18 and TRBJ2-7, with D possibly matching TRBD2 (6 bases). The ends were cut back, 0 bases at V and 4 bases at J, with 13 bases in the middle. Per the germline V gene, CDR1 is KGHSH and CDR2 is LQKENI. This CDR3 contains 15 residues. The CDR3 protein is CASSPPEGTAYEQYF. CDR3 in DNA: TGTGCCAGCTCACCACCGGAGGGGACCGCATACGAGCAGTACTTC.

V is TRBV6-6 and J is TRBJ2-1; D possibly corresponds to TRBD2 (5 bases). Germline loops: CDR1 MNHNY, CDR2 SVGAGI (reference sequence). V lost 8 bases and J 11 bases, leaving 22 bases between the germline ends. CDR3 length: 14 amino acids. The chain's CDR3 is CASLPHHRRIKQFF. The CDR3 region has the DNA TGTGCCAGCTTACCCCATCATAGGAGGATAAAGCAGTTCTTC.

The V and J genes are TRBV4-1 and TRBJ1-2; tentatively, D is TRBD1 (5 bases). This CDR3 is built from 14 residues. The V end lost 5 bases, the J end lost 7 bases, and 17 bases lay between the germline ends. CDR1 is MGHRA and CDR2 is YSYEKL in the germline V gene. The chain's CDR3 is CASSEGEGISGYTF. CDR3 bases: TGCGCCAGCAGCGAAGGGGAGGGTATCTCTGGCTACACCTTC.

The rearrangement links TRBV11-3 to TRBJ2-3, with D perhaps TRBD2 (7 bases). Germline assignment: CDR1 SGHNT and CDR2 YENEEA. There are 16 residues in the CDR3. Trimming removed 2 bases at V and 0 bases at J, with 12 bases between. CDR3 DNA: TGTGCCAGCAGCTTACCCAGGGGAGGGAGCACAGATACGCAGTATTTT. As protein: CASSLPRGGSTDTQYF. The full variable domain, in which reference TRBV11-3 and TRBJ2-3 provide the parts outside the CDR3, is EAGVVQSPRYKIIEKKQPVAFWCNPISGHNTLYWYLQNLGQGPELLIRYENEEAVDDSQLPKDRFSAERLKGVDSTLKIQPAELGDSAVYLCASSLPRGGSTDTQYFGPGTRLTVL.

This clone was found once. The CDR3 DNA follows: TGTGCCAGCTCACTCCTAGCGGAGAGCAATGAGCAGTTCTTC. Its translation is CASSLLAESNEQFF. The chain employs TRBV18 and TRBJ2-1; 7 nucleotides match TRBD2. This CDR3 is built from 14 residues. With V trimmed by 4 bases and J by 6 bases, 6 bases remained unmatched. CDR1 and CDR2 (germline): KGHSH, LQKENI.

Concerning this clone itself: The same CDR3 arises from other DNA sequences in this sample as well. V and J are TRBV2 and TRBJ2-3; no clear D. Germline loops: CDR1 SNHLY, CDR2 FYNNEI. The CDR3 is 11 residues long. With 5 bases removed from V and 6 bases from J, the gap between germline ends came to 6 bases. The CDR3: CASSLVDTQYF. The DNA for the CDR3 is TGTGCCAGCAGTCTAGTGGATACGCAGTATTTT.

The CDR3 sequence: CATSDDRIPHNEQFF. DNA of the CDR3: TGTGCCACCAGTGATGACAGAATCCCGCACAATGAGCAGTTCTTC. The chain couples TRBV24-1 to TRBJ2-1; D might be TRBD1 (5 bases). This CDR3 contains 15 residues. Germline CDR1 KGHDR, CDR2 SFDVKD. V was trimmed by 3 bases and J by 5 bases, leaving 13 bases between them.

Comment on this clone: The same CDR3 is also encoded by other DNA sequences in this sample. V usage is TRBV9 and J usage is TRBJ1-2, with D unclear. V was pared by 3 bases and J by 4 bases, with 13 bases between. The germline gives CDR1 SGDLS, CDR2 YYNGEE. CDR3 length equals 14 residues. CDR3 amino acids: CASSAVGGFYGYTF. The CDR3 nucleotides are TGTGCCAGCAGCGCTGTAGGCGGGTTCTATGGCTACACCTTC. The entire variable domain, with the rest obtained from reference TRBV9 and TRBJ1-2, is as follows: DSGVTQTPKHLITATGQRVTLRCSPRSGDLSVYWYQQSLDQGLQFLIQYYNGEERAKGNILERFSAQQFPDLHSELNLSSLELGDSALYFCASSAVGGFYGYTFGSGTRLTVV.

This clone was seen a few times. J is TRBJ1-2 and V is TRBV11-2; D is undetermined. Trimming took 7 bases from V and 7 from J, leaving 22 bases between them. The CDR3 extends over 15 amino acids. Germline lookup yields CDR1 SGHAT and CDR2 FQNNGV. The CDR3 sequence is CASINPSGGEAGYTF. The CDR3 DNA follows: TGTGCCAGCATCAACCCTTCGGGCGGGGAGGCTGGCTACACCTTC.

The rearrangement joins TRBV27 to TRBJ2-7; 13 bases align to TRBD2. The V gene end was trimmed by 4 bases and the J gene end by 4 bases; junction bases not matched to a gene: 4. CDR1 is MNHEY and CDR2 is SMNVEV in the germline V gene (reference sequence). The CDR3 totals 15 residues. In nucleotides, the CDR3 is TGTGCCAGCAGTTCGGGACTAGCGGGGATATACGAGCAGTACTTC. It translates to CASSSGLAGIYEQYF.

The V call is TRBV6-5, the J call TRBJ2-1, with 10 positions matching TRBD2. This CDR3 comprises 15 residues. V dropped 3 bases and J dropped 8; count of bases not matched to a gene: 7. The germline V gene has CDR1 MNHEY and CDR2 SVGAGI. The CDR3 sequence is CASSYQREGRDEQFF. The CDR3 nucleotides are TGTGCCAGCAGTTATCAGCGGGAGGGCCGGGATGAGCAGTTCTTC.

The gene calls are TRBV6-2 or TRBV6-3 and TRBJ2-7, with no clear D. The length of the CDR3 is 15 residues. CDR1 is MNHEY, CDR2 SVGEGT, per germline. The ends were cut back, 5 bases at V and 2 bases at J, with 16 bases in the middle. The CDR3 protein is CASSDFLAATYEQYF. CDR3 in DNA: TGTGCCAGCAGTGACTTTTTGGCGGCCACCTACGAGCAGTACTTC.

The genes are TRBV28 and TRBJ1-5, with 8 bases fitting TRBD1. J was trimmed by 0 bases and V by 2 bases; bases with no gene match: 3. Germline V CDR1 and CDR2: MDHEN, SYDVKM. This CDR3 has 16 residues. The CDR3 sequence is CASSLRTGYSNQPQHF. The DNA of the CDR3 is TGTGCCAGCAGTTTACGGACAGGGTATAGCAATCAGCCCCAGCATTTT.

This chain connects TRBV12-3 or TRBV12-4 to TRBJ1-5; D gene unclear. This CDR3 has 13 amino acids. V was shortened by 8 bases and J by 7 bases, with 15 bases between the two germline ends. CDR3 residues: CASGGRVGQPQHF. The CDR3 DNA sequence: TGTGCCAGCGGAGGGAGGGTCGGCCAGCCCCAGCATTTT.

This chain uses TRBV5-8 with TRBJ1-5; 8 nucleotides line up with TRBD1. J gave up 2 bases and V 4 bases, and 5 bases lay outside the gene matches. The germline CDR1 and CDR2 sequences are SGHTS and YDEGEE. This CDR3 has 15 amino acids. The CDR3 reads CASSTDRGRNQPQHF. The CDR3 DNA reads TGTGCCAGCAGCACTGACAGGGGACGCAATCAGCCCCAGCATTTT.

The genes are TRBV7-8 and TRBJ2-7; 7 nucleotides agree with TRBD2. Germline CDR1 and CDR2: SGHVS and FQNEAQ. Trimming at V came to 1 base and at J to 4 bases, leaving 10 bases not matched to a gene. This CDR3 spans 16 amino acids. CDR3 sequence: CASSLVSPSGFYEQYF. The CDR3 DNA follows: TGTGCCAGCAGCTTAGTTTCGCCTAGCGGTTTTTACGAGCAGTACTTC.

V and J are TRBV27 and TRBJ2-1; TRBD1 might be the D (6 bases). V was clipped by 4 bases and J by 8 bases, with 18 bases between them. The CDR3 consists of 15 residues. Germline CDR1 MNHEY, CDR2 SMNVEV (reference sequence). CDR3 sequence: CASSSLPSGVYEQFF. The CDR3 DNA follows: TGTGCCAGCAGTTCTTTGCCTTCAGGGGTCTATGAGCAGTTCTTC.

The rearrangement uses TRBV24-1 and TRBJ1-4; D call uncertain. CDR1 and CDR2 from the germline V gene are KGHDR and SFDVKD. This CDR3 contains 11 residues. Trimming took 5 bases from V and 12 from J, leaving 9 bases between them. The CDR3 coding sequence is TGTGCCACCAGTGCAGGCGATGAACTGTTTTTT. Translation gives CATSAGDELFF.

The chain links TRBV19 to TRBJ1-3; a weak D match, TRBD1 (6 bases). CDR1 is LNHDA and CDR2 is SQIVND in the germline V gene (reference sequence). V shed 5 bases and J shed 2 bases, with 13 bases lying between them. The length of the CDR3 is 15 residues. The CDR3 protein is CASSPGGPPGNTIYF. The CDR3 region has the DNA TGTGCCAGTAGTCCCGGGGGGCCTCCTGGAAACACCATATATTTT.

This clone was observed a single time. The chain has TRBV7-9 and TRBJ2-3; no clear D gene. In germline, CDR1 is SEHNR, CDR2 FQNEAQ (reference sequence). The CDR3 extends over 14 amino acids. Trimming took off 5 bases at V and 3 bases at J, with 12 bases between the two ends. CDR3 in amino acids: CASSPKRVTDTQYF. In DNA form, the CDR3 reads TGTGCCAGCAGCCCGAAACGGGTGACAGATACGCAGTATTTT.

This clone was seen a single time. The chain has TRBV5-5 and TRBJ1-3; unclear D gene. The V end lost 0 bases, the J end lost 0 bases, and 10 bases lay between the germline ends. Germline loops: CDR1 SGHKS, CDR2 YYEKEE (reference sequence). There are 16 residues in the CDR3. CDR3 sequence reads: CASSLESLRSGNTIYF. CDR3 nucleotide sequence: TGTGCCAGCAGCTTGGAGTCGTTGCGCTCTGGAAACACCATATATTTT.

The chain combines TRBV11-1 with TRBJ2-1; 12 nucleotides line up with TRBD2. With 0 bases clipped from V and 8 bases from J, the junction kept 5 bases outside the gene matches. The CDR3 contains 16 residues. Germline V gene data show CDR1 as SGHAT and CDR2 as FQDESV (reference sequence). In DNA form, the CDR3 reads TGTGCCAGCAGCTTAGCGTCTAGCGGGAGGGACGATGAGCAGTTCTTC. Its translation is CASSLASSGRDDEQFF.

This chain joins TRBV5-1 and TRBJ2-7; D possibly corresponds to TRBD2 (5 bases). Germline values: CDR1 SGHRS, CDR2 YFSETQ. The CDR3 covers 14 residues. Trimming took off 4 bases at V and 2 bases at J, with 13 bases between the two ends. The CDR3 is CASSRGLGTYEQYF. DNA of the CDR3: TGCGCCAGCAGCCGAGGACTTGGGACCTACGAGCAGTACTTC.

CDR3 bases: TGTGCCAGCAGCCGGAGCTTACTGACAGGGGGCACCGGGGAGCTGTTTTTT. It yields the protein CASSRSLLTGGTGELFF. This chain uses TRBV14 with TRBJ2-2; TRBD1 matches 9 bases. The V gene's germline CDR1 is SGHDN and CDR2 FVKESK. The V gene end was trimmed by 4 bases and the J gene end by 4 bases; junction bases not matched to a gene: 10. The CDR3 runs 17 residues.

The CDR3 here is CASSSAGGYGYTF. The DNA of the CDR3 is TGTGCCAGCAGTTCGGCAGGAGGCTATGGCTACACCTTC. The chain employs TRBV12-3 or TRBV12-4 and TRBJ1-2; D unclear. V was pared by 4 bases and J by 4 bases, with 10 bases between. There are 13 residues in the CDR3.

This clone appeared a few times. V usage is TRBV14 and J usage is TRBJ2-3; TRBD1 agrees at 8 bases. There are 15 residues in the CDR3. Germline loops: CDR1 SGHDN, CDR2 FVKESK. V shed 5 bases and J 3 bases; nucleotides not matched to a gene: 7. The CDR3 nucleotides read TGTGCCAGCAGCGACCGGGACAGGCAAACAGATACGCAGTATTTT. It is translated as CASSDRDRQTDTQYF.